These 27 T cell receptor beta chains came from one sample sequenced in a study of blood T cell repertoires in COVID-19. Here immunoSEQ multiplex PCR was the method, and the copy in TCRdb shows in-frame clones only, minus some. Of some 270,000 clones listed, 89% are singletons. Input material: PBMCs or T cells enriched from blood (not recorded which). Source of these receptors: a woman aged 60-75 years who had recovered from COVID-19.

The rearrangement uses TRBV6-5 and TRBJ2-2; 7 nucleotides match TRBD2. CDR1 MNHEY and CDR2 SVGAGI come from the germline V gene. Trimming at V came to 8 bases and at J to 2 bases, leaving 8 bases not matched to a gene. This CDR3 contains 15 residues. The CDR3 DNA is TGTGCCAGCGGGGAGGGGTACGACAACACCGGGGAGCTGTTTTTT. Amino acids: CASGEGYDNTGELFF.

Concerning this clone: This sample includes further DNA sequences coding for the same CDR3. CDR3 nucleotide sequence: TGTGCCAGCAGCTCCAGCTCCTACGAGCAGTACTTC. Amino acid sequence: CASSSSSYEQYF. The V gene is TRBV7-6, the J gene TRBJ2-7, with D hard to call. The ends were cut back, 4 bases at V and 0 bases at J, with 4 bases in the middle. Germline V CDR1 and CDR2: SGHVS, FNYEAQ. There are 12 residues in the CDR3.

The chain recombines TRBV11-2 with TRBJ1-6, with 10 nucleotides matching TRBD1. The V and J ends lost 4 bases and 3 bases, in that order; junction bases with no gene match: 6. There are 17 residues in the CDR3. The germline gives CDR1 SGHAT, CDR2 FQNNGV. The CDR3 protein is CASSSPGQGHYNSPLHF. Here the CDR3 DNA reads TGTGCCAGCAGCTCTCCGGGACAGGGGCACTATAATTCACCCCTCCACTTT.

This chain joins TRBV6-5 and TRBJ1-2; D perhaps matches TRBD1 (6 bases). The germline gives CDR1 MNHEY, CDR2 SVGAGI. The CDR3 totals 14 residues. The V end was cut by 8 bases, the J end by 6 bases, with 19 bases between. In DNA form, the CDR3 reads TGTGCCAGCCGCAAGGGGGGGCGGACGGATGGCTACACCTTC. Translated, it gives CASRKGGRTDGYTF.

The rearrangement joins TRBV18 to TRBJ1-1; maybe TRBD1 (5 bases). This CDR3 spans 15 amino acids. Germline CDR1 is KGHSH and CDR2 is LQKENI. V lost 6 bases and J lost 5, with 19 bases in between. CDR3 bases: TGTGCCAGCTCCCGGGCCGGGGACTCGGGGACTGAAGCTTTCTTT. This encodes CASSRAGDSGTEAFF.

V is TRBV25-1 and J is TRBJ1-1; 7 bases are shared with TRBD1. V shed 4 bases, J shed 0 bases, and the junction held 5 bases outside the gene matches. The CDR3 runs 15 residues. Germline V CDR1 and CDR2: MGHDK, SYGVNS. DNA of the CDR3: TGTGCCAGCAGTGGGGACAGACCCATGAACACTGAAGCTTTCTTT. This translates into CASSGDRPMNTEAFF.

V and J are TRBV3-1 (or the pseudogene TRBV3-2) and TRBJ1-5; D unclear. Per germline, CDR1 LGHDT and CDR2 YNNKEL (reference sequence). The V end lost 3 bases, the J end lost 0 bases, and 9 bases lay between the germline ends. This CDR3 comprises 15 residues. The CDR3 DNA reads as TGTGCCAGCAGCCAGTCAGGTAATAGCAATCAGCCCCAGCATTTT. This translates into CASSQSGNSNQPQHF.

V and J are TRBV2 and TRBJ1-4, with 8 nucleotides matching TRBD1. The junction had 7 bases not matched to a gene; V was cut back by 6 bases and J by 7 bases. Germline CDR1 reads SNHLY; CDR2 reads FYNNEI. The CDR3 consists of 14 residues. CDR3: CASRDRAGGEKLFF. CDR3 DNA sequence: TGTGCCAGCAGGGACAGGGCTGGAGGTGAAAAACTGTTTTTT.

The table lists this clone with a count of one. V is TRBV7-2 and J is TRBJ1-5, with D maybe TRBD1 (6 bases). Germline CDR1 reads SGHTA; CDR2 reads FQGNSA. CDR3 size: 15 residues. Trimming pared 5 bases from V and 7 bases from J, leaving 18 bases between. The CDR3 sequence is CASSPVTGGAQPQHF. In nucleotides, the CDR3 is TGTGCCAGCAGCCCAGTAACCGGGGGGGCACAGCCCCAGCATTTT.

This sequence joins TRBV7-9 and TRBJ2-5, with TRBD2 matching 8 bases. The germline V gene encodes CDR1 SEHNR and CDR2 FQNEAQ (reference sequence). The length of the CDR3 is 14 residues. Trimming cost V 7 bases and J 6 bases; bases outside gene matches: 10. CDR3 residues: CASTPPGGLKTQYF. As DNA, the CDR3 is TGTGCCAGCACCCCTCCGGGGGGGCTGAAGACCCAGTACTTC.

CDR3 nucleotides: TGTGCCAGCAGTTCTCCGGGACAGGGAATCTATGGCTACACCTTC. Encoded protein: CASSSPGQGIYGYTF. The V call is TRBV27, the J call TRBJ1-2; TRBD1 agrees at 9 bases. The V gene end was trimmed by 4 bases and the J gene end by 4 bases; junction bases not matched to a gene: 7. Germline V gives CDR1 MNHEY, CDR2 SMNVEV (reference sequence). The CDR3 extends over 15 amino acids.

The rearrangement links TRBV5-1 to TRBJ2-5, with a possible D match to TRBD2 (5 bases). The CDR3 sequence is 14 residues long. Trimming pared 0 bases from V and 4 bases from J, leaving 10 bases between. Germline loops: CDR1 SGHRS, CDR2 YFSETQ. The CDR3 spells CASSLASSGETQYF. The CDR3 coding sequence is TGCGCCAGCAGCTTGGCCTCCAGCGGAGAGACCCAGTACTTC.

The V call is TRBV5-6, the J call TRBJ2-7, with a tentative D call TRBD2 (5 bases). The CDR3 is 13 amino acids. V was cut by 1 base and J by 4 bases, with 9 bases left in between. Germline lookup yields CDR1 SGHDT and CDR2 YYEEEE. The CDR3 coding sequence is TGTGCCAGCAGCTTGTCGGAGGTATACGAGCAGTACTTC. This sequence encodes CASSLSEVYEQYF. The full variable domain, with the rest looked up from reference TRBV5-6 and TRBJ2-7, is DAGVTQSPTHLIKTRGQQVTLRCSPKSGHDTVSWYQQALGQGPQFIFQYYEEEERQRGNFPDRFSGHQFPNYSSELNVNALLLGDSALYLCASSLSEVYEQYFGPGTRLTVT.

This clone was picked up one time. CDR3 loop: CASSLHTAGPTQHF. As DNA, the CDR3 is TGTGCCAGCAGCCTCCATACCGCGGGGCCAACCCAGCATTTT. This sequence joins TRBV7-2 and TRBJ1-5, with D maybe TRBD1 (5 bases). Deletions cut 5 bases from V and 11 bases from J, with 19 bases between. CDR1 is SGHTA, CDR2 FQGNSA, per germline. The CDR3 totals 14 residues.

The chain has TRBV5-1 and TRBJ1-4, with a weak D call TRBD1 (6 bases). Trimming shortened V by 4 bases and J by 5 bases, and 15 bases separated the two germline ends. The germline V gene encodes CDR1 SGHRS and CDR2 YFSETQ. The CDR3 consists of 15 residues. The DNA for the CDR3 is TGCGCCAGCAGCGACTCGACAGGCCCGAATGAAAAACTGTTTTTT. Protein: CASSDSTGPNEKLFF. Combining the CDR3 with reference TRBV5-1 and TRBJ1-4 gives the whole variable domain KAGVTQTPRYLIKTRGQQVTLSCSPISGHRSVSWYQQTPGQGLQFLFEYFSETQRNKGNFPGRFSGRQFSNSRSEMNVSTLELGDSALYLCASSDSTGPNEKLFFGSGTQLSVL.

This chain links TRBV5-1 with TRBJ2-7; 14 bases line up with TRBD2. V gave up 5 bases and J gave up 5 bases; unmatched junction bases: 9. CDR1 is SGHRS, CDR2 YFSETQ, per germline. The CDR3 loop spans 16 amino acids. The CDR3 loop is CASSKPGLAGVHEQYF. CDR3 DNA: TGCGCCAGCAGTAAGCCGGGACTAGCGGGAGTGCACGAGCAGTACTTC.

The chain recombines TRBV19 with TRBJ2-4, with a possible D match to TRBD2 (5 bases). The V and J ends lost 4 bases and 9 bases respectively, with 13 bases between them. In germline, CDR1 is LNHDA, CDR2 SQIVND (reference sequence). The CDR3 runs 13 residues. The CDR3 region has the DNA TGTGCCAGTAGTACTTTGGACTGGAGCATTCAGTACTTC. As protein: CASSTLDWSIQYF.

V gene TRBV7-2 combines with J gene TRBJ2-5; 10 positions agree with TRBD2. Looked up from germline, CDR1 is SGHTA and CDR2 is FQGNSA. V dropped 8 bases and J dropped 5; count of bases not matched to a gene: 14. The length of the CDR3 is 16 residues. DNA of the CDR3: TGTGCCAGCGGTACGGGACTAGCGAGAACTGGGGAGACCCAGTACTTC. Translation: CASGTGLARTGETQYF.

This clone was counted only a few times. This chain uses TRBV2 with TRBJ1-5, with TRBD1 matching 7 bases. Per germline, CDR1 SNHLY and CDR2 FYNNEI. The CDR3 has 16 residues. V shed 8 bases and J 4 bases; nucleotides not matched to a gene: 14. The DNA of the CDR3 is TGTGCCAGCTCAATATCACCCACAGGGGATAATCAGCCCCAGCATTTT. This sequence encodes CASSISPTGDNQPQHF. Drawing the rest from reference TRBV2 and TRBJ1-5, the complete variable domain is EPEVTQTPSHQVTQMGQEVILRCVPISNHLYFYWYRQILGQKVEFLVSFYNNEISEKSEIFDDQFSVERPDGSNFTLKIRSTKLEDSAMYFCASSISPTGDNQPQHFGDGTRLSIL.

As to this clone: An end of the junction does not agree with germline; a read error may underlie this. The V call is TRBV6-1, the J call TRBJ2-7; D call uncertain. The CDR3 is 14 residues long. Per germline, CDR1 MNHNS and CDR2 SASEGT. The DNA for the CDR3 is TGTGCCAGCAGGGAAGTTTTCTCCTCCTACGAGCAGTACTTC. Translated: CASREVFSSYEQYF.

The gene calls are TRBV30 and TRBJ2-3, with a weak D call TRBD1 (6 bases). The CDR3 contains 14 residues. Between the trimmed V and J ends, which lost 2 bases and 2 bases, there was a span of 11 bases. CDR1 and CDR2 (germline): GTSNPN, SVGIG (reference sequence). This CDR3 is CAWSPGQLTDTQYF. The CDR3 bases are TGTGCCTGGAGTCCTGGACAGCTCACAGATACGCAGTATTTT.

CDR3 nucleotides: TGTGCCAGCAGCTTAGATGGGACAGGCCCAGCCAAAAACATTCAGTACTTC. As protein: CASSLDGTGPAKNIQYF. V gene TRBV11-3 combines with J gene TRBJ2-4; 8 positions agree with TRBD1. Trimming took 0 bases from V and 0 from J; bases not matched to a gene: 4. Germline CDR1 and CDR2: SGHNT and YENEEA. The CDR3 is 17 amino acids. Using reference TRBV11-3 and TRBJ2-4 for the parts outside the CDR3, the full variable domain is EAGVVQSPRYKIIEKKQPVAFWCNPISGHNTLYWYLQNLGQGPELLIRYENEEAVDDSQLPKDRFSAERLKGVDSTLKIQPAELGDSAVYLCASSLDGTGPAKNIQYFGAGTRLSVL.

The chain recombines TRBV7-9 with TRBJ2-5; 7 nucleotides agree with TRBD1. V gave up 5 bases and J gave up 2 bases; unmatched junction bases: 8. This CDR3 contains 15 residues. Germline values: CDR1 SEHNR, CDR2 FQNEAQ (reference sequence). For the CDR3, the DNA is TGTGCCAGCAGCGTCGGACCGGGACAGCAAGAGACCCAGTACTTC. As protein: CASSVGPGQQETQYF.

The chain combines TRBV7-9 with TRBJ1-2; 7 positions agree with TRBD1. This CDR3 contains 13 residues. The V gene end was trimmed by 4 bases and the J gene end by 8 bases; junction bases not matched to a gene: 7. CDR1 and CDR2 from the germline V gene are SEHNR and FQNEAQ (reference sequence). Here the CDR3 DNA reads TGTGCCAGCAGCTCAACCCCCAGGGGGGGCTACACCTTC. This codes for CASSSTPRGGYTF.

This chain connects TRBV7-6 to TRBJ2-1; D gene uncertain. Germline values: CDR1 SGHVS, CDR2 FNYEAQ. Trimming took 5 bases from V and 0 from J, leaving 17 bases between them. CDR3 length: 17 amino acids. For the CDR3, the DNA is TGTGCCAGCAGCCTGTTAGCACCGGGTTACTCCTACAATGAGCAGTTCTTC. This translates into CASSLLAPGYSYNEQFF.

The V call is TRBV7-2, the J call TRBJ2-5, with D perhaps TRBD2 (5 bases). Per the germline V gene, CDR1 is SGHTA and CDR2 is FQGNSA. V lost 5 bases, J lost 5 bases, and 12 bases lay in between. This CDR3 has 13 amino acids. CDR3 nucleotide sequence: TGTGCCAGCAGCCCCCAGCGGAAGGAGACCCAGTACTTC. It codes for CASSPQRKETQYF.

The chain combines TRBV7-6 with TRBJ2-5; 9 bases map to TRBD1. With V trimmed by 6 bases and J by 4 bases, 12 bases remained unmatched. Per the germline V gene, CDR1 is SGHVS and CDR2 is FNYEAQ. The CDR3 runs to 16 residues. The CDR3 region has the DNA TGTGCCAGCAGTTTCAGGACAGGGGATTTCCGAGAGACCCAGTACTTC. This codes for CASSFRTGDFRETQYF.